The 24 T cell receptor beta chains below all came from one sample that was sequenced in a study of early T cells in non-severe SARS-CoV-2 infection. MiXCR, applied by TCRdb to the 5' RACE reads, yields one record per CDR3 protein. The sample includes tens of thousands of distinct CDR3 sequences, about 14% of them seen just once. The material was whole blood, obtained at baseline. These receptors originate from an adult who was a healthcare worker with PCR-confirmed SARS-CoV-2 infection or an uninfected control (not recorded which).

This clonotype was detected many times. The V and J genes are TRBV30 and TRBJ2-2; the D is unclear. Germline CDR1 and CDR2: GTSNPN and SVGIG (reference sequence). Trimming stripped 1 base from V and 2 bases from J, with 8 bases between. CDR3 length: 14 residues. This CDR3 is CAWSAALNTGELFF. As DNA, the CDR3 is TGTGCCTGGAGTGCAGCACTCAACACCGGGGAGCTGTTTTTT.

V gene TRBV28 combines with J gene TRBJ2-1; D ambiguous. In germline, CDR1 is MDHEN, CDR2 SYDVKM. This CDR3 has 14 amino acids. V lost 5 bases, J lost 5 bases, and 13 bases lay in between. The CDR3 is CASSPPSRNNEQFF. The CDR3, as DNA: TGTGCCAGCAGTCCTCCCAGTCGCAACAATGAGCAGTTCTTC.

This clonotype was picked up a small number of times. This chain uses TRBV6-6 with TRBJ1-2; D not certain. Trimming took 4 bases from V and 3 from J, leaving 15 bases between them. The CDR3 sequence is 15 residues long. Germline V gives CDR1 MNHNY, CDR2 SVGAGI (reference sequence). The CDR3 bases are TGTGCCAGCAGTTCAAGTCCGGGCTATGACTATGGCTACACCTTC. The encoded protein is CASSSSPGYDYGYTF.

This clonotype was seen at least ten times. The chain combines TRBV28 with TRBJ1-1, with a possible D match to TRBD1 (5 bases). The CDR3 is 12 residues long. Between the trimmed V and J ends, which lost 6 bases and 3 bases, there was a span of 8 bases. In germline, CDR1 is MDHEN, CDR2 SYDVKM. The CDR3 coding sequence is TGTGCCAGCAGCCTACAGGACACTGAAGCTTTCTTT. Its translation is CASSLQDTEAFF.

This clonotype appeared a few times. V is TRBV7-3 and J is TRBJ2-1; 7 positions match TRBD2. The CDR3 covers 15 residues. Trimming took 5 bases from V and 3 from J; bases not matched to a gene: 7. Germline lookup yields CDR1 SGHTA and CDR2 FQGTGA. This CDR3 reads CASSVTAGYYNEQFF. CDR3 bases: TGTGCCAGCAGCGTCACAGCGGGGTACTACAATGAGCAGTTCTTC.

V is TRBV11-2 and J is TRBJ2-3; possibly TRBD1 or TRBD2 for D (5 bases each). Trimming pared 1 base from V and 6 bases from J, leaving 14 bases between. From germline, CDR1 is SGHAT and CDR2 FQNNGV. This CDR3 has 15 amino acids. CDR3 loop: CASSLGGGLIDTQYF. The CDR3 coding sequence is TGTGCCAGCAGCTTAGGGGGCGGACTCATCGATACGCAGTATTTT.

The genes are TRBV4-1 and TRBJ2-1; 10 nucleotides line up with TRBD1. Germline V gives CDR1 MGHRA, CDR2 YSYEKL. The CDR3 runs 14 residues. With 2 bases clipped from V and 8 bases from J, the junction kept 3 bases outside the gene matches. The chain's CDR3 is CASSQRQGAHEQFF. CDR3 sequence (DNA): TGCGCCAGCAGCCAAAGACAGGGGGCCCATGAGCAGTTCTTC.

The chain uses TRBV19 and TRBJ2-3; no definite D call. CDR1 is LNHDA and CDR2 is SQIVND in the germline V gene (reference sequence). The V gene lost 10 bases and the J gene lost 1 base, with 9 bases spanning the gap. The CDR3 length is 12 residues. The DNA of the CDR3 is TGTGCCACCCTATGGGGCACAGATACGCAGTATTTT. The encoded protein is CATLWGTDTQYF. The variable domain in full, completed from reference TRBV19 and TRBJ2-3, reads DGGITQSPKYLFRKEGQNVTLSCEQNLNHDAMYWYRQDPGQGLRLIYYSQIVNDFQKGDIAEGYSVSREKKESFPLTVTSAQKNPTAFYLCATLWGTDTQYFGPGTRLTVL.

This clonotype has ten or more counts. The chain is built from TRBV11-2 and TRBJ2-2, with D unclear. The CDR3 contains 13 residues. CDR1 is SGHAT and CDR2 is FQNNGV in the germline V gene. Deletions cut 6 bases from V and 2 bases from J, with 7 bases between. The CDR3 sequence: CASSYANTGELFF. In DNA, the CDR3 is TGTGCCAGCAGTTATGCAAACACCGGGGAGCTGTTTTTT.

This clonotype was counted between two and nine times. The gene calls are TRBV7-6 and TRBJ2-7; 15 bases agree with TRBD2. V lost 1 base, J lost 7 bases, and 5 bases stayed unmatched. CDR3 length: 16 amino acids. CDR1 and CDR2 from the germline V gene are SGHVS and FNYEAQ. CDR3 bases: TGTGCCAGCAGCTTAGGAGGACTAGCGGGAGGGATGGAGCAGTACTTC. Amino acid sequence: CASSLGGLAGGMEQYF.

The rearrangement links TRBV10-3 to TRBJ2-1; the match to TRBD2 covers 11 bases. The V and J ends lost 11 bases and 8 bases, in that order; junction bases with no gene match: 2. The CDR3 has 11 residues. Germline V gene data show CDR1 as ENHRY and CDR2 as SYGVKD. DNA for the CDR3: TGTGCCGTTAGCGGGAGGGATGAGCAGTTCTTC. This sequence encodes CAVSGRDEQFF.

Ten or more counts support this clonotype. This chain joins TRBV4-1 and TRBJ2-7; 7 bases match TRBD1. The CDR3 is 15 amino acids. Per the germline V gene, CDR1 is MGHRA and CDR2 is YSYEKL. With 1 base clipped from V and 3 bases from J, the junction kept 6 bases outside the gene matches. The CDR3 coding sequence is TGCGCCAGCAGCCAAGGCCGATCAGGGGGCTACGAGCAGTACTTC. The encoded protein is CASSQGRSGGYEQYF.

The CDR3: CASTAGAGSREQYF. The CDR3 DNA reads TGTGCCAGCACCGCCGGGGCAGGGTCAAGAGAGCAGTACTTC. The V gene is TRBV25-1, the J gene TRBJ2-7, with D possibly being TRBD1 or TRBD2 (5 bases each). This CDR3 has 14 amino acids. CDR1 and CDR2 from the germline V gene are MGHDK and SYGVNS. Trimming removed 7 bases at V and 7 bases at J, with 20 bases between.

The chain recombines TRBV29-1 with TRBJ2-1; weak D call: TRBD1 (5 bases). The germline gives CDR1 SQVTM, CDR2 ANQGSEA. The CDR3 has 14 amino acids. Trimming removed 4 bases at V and 3 bases at J, with 13 bases between. The CDR3 is CSVGGDSHYNEQFF. CDR3 coding DNA: TGCAGCGTTGGAGGAGACAGCCACTACAATGAGCAGTTCTTC.

CDR3: CASSQPGQNTEAFF. CDR3 in DNA: TGTGCCAGCAGCCAGCCGGGACAGAACACTGAAGCTTTCTTT. The chain has TRBV3-1 and TRBJ1-1; tentative D call: TRBD1 (6 bases). The CDR3 is 14 amino acids. CDR1 LGHDT and CDR2 YNNKEL come from the germline V gene (reference sequence). V was clipped by 3 bases and J by 1 base, with 9 bases between them.

This clonotype was seen a few times. The rearrangement links TRBV7-2 to TRBJ2-1, with TRBD2 matching over 10 bases. Germline assignment: CDR1 SGHTA and CDR2 FQGNSA. V shed 3 bases, J shed 0 bases, and the junction held 8 bases outside the gene matches. The CDR3 loop spans 18 amino acids. The CDR3 DNA reads TGTGCCAGCAGCTTCCGGACTAGCGGATTAAGCTCCTACAATGAGCAGTTCTTC. It codes for CASSFRTSGLSSYNEQFF.

Ten or more counts support this clonotype. This sequence joins TRBV4-1 and TRBJ2-7; D remains ambiguous. The CDR3 runs 13 residues. The germline V and J ends were trimmed by 0 bases and 2 bases, with 5 bases remaining between them. Germline-derived CDR1 and CDR2 are MGHRA and YSYEKL. The CDR3 DNA follows: TGCGCCAGCAGCCAAGAATCTGCCTACGAGCAGTACTTC. Translating it yields CASSQESAYEQYF.

The genes are TRBV11-2 and TRBJ2-1, with D tentatively TRBD2 (6 bases). From germline, CDR1 is SGHAT and CDR2 FQNNGV. V was shortened by 5 bases and J by 2 bases, with 13 bases between the two germline ends. CDR3 length equals 15 residues. The CDR3 DNA follows: TGTGCCAGCAGCGAGACTAGGGCTCCCTACAATGAGCAGTTCTTC. This translates into CASSETRAPYNEQFF.

Ten or more counts support this clonotype. This sequence joins TRBV7-3 and TRBJ2-3, with 8 bases lining up with TRBD2. CDR3 length: 13 amino acids. CDR1 SGHTA and CDR2 FQGTGA come from the germline V gene. Trimming cost V 5 bases and J 3 bases; bases outside gene matches: 1. In DNA, the CDR3 is TGTGCCAGCAGCGGCGGGAGGACAGATACGCAGTATTTT. This sequence encodes CASSGGRTDTQYF.

The rearrangement uses TRBV6-1 and TRBJ1-6, with TRBD1 as a possible D gene (5 bases). Germline V gives CDR1 MNHNS, CDR2 SASEGT. CDR3 length: 14 amino acids. Trimming shortened V by 1 base and J by 9 bases, and 10 bases separated the two germline ends. The CDR3 reads CASSEGQGASPLHF. The CDR3 region has the DNA TGTGCCAGCAGTGAAGGGCAGGGAGCTTCACCCCTCCACTTT.

V and J are TRBV28 and TRBJ2-7; 9 bases line up with TRBD2. CDR3 length: 14 residues. Germline CDR1 is MDHEN and CDR2 is SYDVKM. V shed 8 bases and J 5 bases; nucleotides not matched to a gene: 10. CDR3 coding DNA: TGTGCCAGCCACCTCCGGTCTAGCGGGGACGAGCAGTACTTC. Translating gives CASHLRSSGDEQYF. The full variable domain, with the rest looked up from reference TRBV28 and TRBJ2-7, is DVKVTQSSRYLVKRTGEKVFLECVQDMDHENMFWYRQDPGLGLRLIYFSYDVKMKEKGDIPEGYSVSREKKERFSLILESASTNQTSMYLCASHLRSSGDEQYFGPGTRLTVT.

The rearrangement links TRBV18 to TRBJ2-1, with 11 bases aligning to TRBD2. The V and J ends lost 5 bases and 5 bases, in that order; junction bases with no gene match: 5. Germline CDR1 reads KGHSH; CDR2 reads LQKENI. The CDR3 is 15 residues long. The CDR3 DNA reads TGTGCCAGCTCAACCGGACTAGCGGGCCACAATGAGCAGTTCTTC. Translating it yields CASSTGLAGHNEQFF.

The chain couples TRBV25-1 to TRBJ2-5; tentatively, D is TRBD2 (6 bases). The CDR3 is made up of 17 amino acids. Trimming left V 4 bases short and J 5 bases short, with 23 bases between. Per the germline V gene, CDR1 is MGHDK and CDR2 is SYGVNS. CDR3 in amino acids: CASSGAKGSGRGETQYF. In DNA form, the CDR3 reads TGTGCCAGCAGTGGGGCCAAGGGTAGCGGACGGGGGGAGACCCAGTACTTC.

This clonotype was counted a few times. The chain joins TRBV19 to TRBJ1-5; no clear D. V lost 2 bases and J 9 bases, leaving 8 bases between the germline ends. The CDR3 consists of 12 residues. Germline assignment: CDR1 LNHDA and CDR2 SQIVND (reference sequence). Here the CDR3 reads CASSIRGRPQHF. DNA of the CDR3: TGTGCCAGTAGTATACGGGGTCGGCCCCAGCATTTT. Full variable domain (missing parts from reference TRBV19 and TRBJ1-5): DGGITQSPKYLFRKEGQNVTLSCEQNLNHDAMYWYRQDPGQGLRLIYYSQIVNDFQKGDIAEGYSVSREKKESFPLTVTSAQKNPTAFYLCASSIRGRPQHFGDGTRLSIL.